The 13 T cell receptor beta chains reported below all come from one sample, sequenced in a study of blood T cell repertoires in COVID-19. Produced via immunoSEQ multiplex PCR; TCRdb's table is partial and in-frame only. The data hold about 60,000 clones, with around 85% observed a single time. Material: peripheral blood. The receptor source for this set is a human donor in a cohort sampled during active COVID-19.

This chain links TRBV2 with TRBJ2-3; TRBD2 matches at 12 bases. Germline trimming cut 6 bases from V and 4 bases from J; bases unmatched to any gene: 5. Germline V gives CDR1 SNHLY, CDR2 FYNNEI. The CDR3 length is 15 residues. CDR3 amino acids: CASRELAGGPDTQYF. CDR3 DNA: TGTGCCAGCAGAGAGCTAGCGGGAGGGCCAGATACGCAGTATTTT.

The chain couples TRBV4-3 to TRBJ2-1, with D perhaps TRBD2 (6 bases). Trimming took 3 bases from V and 4 from J, leaving 13 bases between them. Germline V gives CDR1 LGHNA, CDR2 YSLEER. The CDR3 is 15 residues long. DNA for the CDR3: TGCGCCAGCAGCCAGGGGGGAGCGGAGTACAATGAGCAGTTCTTC. Amino acids: CASSQGGAEYNEQFF.

This chain links TRBV12-3 or TRBV12-4 with TRBJ2-5; the match to TRBD1 covers 9 bases. Trimming took 8 bases from V and 3 from J; bases not matched to a gene: 4. The length of the CDR3 is 13 residues. For the CDR3, the DNA is TGTGCCAGCCACAGGGGGCCAGAAGAGACCCAGTACTTC. It encodes CASHRGPEETQYF.

This clone was seen just once. CDR3 protein: CASSPLGGVSLRSGELFF. CDR3 coding DNA: TGTGCCAGCAGCCCGTTAGGGGGGGTGAGCCTAAGGAGCGGGGAGCTGTTTTTT. V usage is TRBV7-6 and J usage is TRBJ2-2; TRBD2 might be the D (7 bases). Germline V gives CDR1 SGHVS, CDR2 FNYEAQ. Deletions cut 5 bases from V and 7 bases from J, with 26 bases between. This CDR3 spans 18 amino acids.

This chain joins TRBV24-1 and TRBJ1-1, with TRBD1 matching 8 bases. V gave up 4 bases and J gave up 4 bases; unmatched junction bases: 7. The CDR3 extends over 15 amino acids. Germline CDR1 is KGHDR and CDR2 is SFDVKD. The DNA of the CDR3 is TGTGCCACCAGTGACCGATCAGGGGGCCTCACTGAAGCTTTCTTT. Its translation is CATSDRSGGLTEAFF.

The rearrangement uses TRBV24-1 and TRBJ1-2; 10 bases agree with TRBD1. The CDR3 loop spans 14 amino acids. Trimming at V came to 4 bases and at J to 7 bases, leaving 5 bases not matched to a gene. From germline, CDR1 is KGHDR and CDR2 SFDVKD. Here the CDR3 reads CATSDWTGGSGYTF. For the CDR3, the DNA is TGTGCCACCAGTGACTGGACAGGGGGGAGTGGCTACACCTTC.

The CDR3 bases are TGCGCCAGCAGCTTGGATATAGCGGGAGGGCCAGATACGCAGTATTTT. Its translation: CASSLDIAGGPDTQYF. The chain employs TRBV5-1 and TRBJ2-3; TRBD2 agrees at 11 bases. With V trimmed by 0 bases and J by 4 bases, 4 bases remained unmatched. The CDR3 is made up of 16 amino acids. The germline V gene has CDR1 SGHRS and CDR2 YFSETQ. The variable domain in full, with the rest retrieved from reference TRBV5-1 and TRBJ2-3, is KAGVTQTPRYLIKTRGQQVTLSCSPISGHRSVSWYQQTPGQGLQFLFEYFSETQRNKGNFPGRFSGRQFSNSRSEMNVSTLELGDSALYLCASSLDIAGGPDTQYFGPGTRLTVL.

In this sample, this clone turned up a few times. CDR3 sequence: CASSFPDRENTEAFF. The CDR3 DNA follows: TGTGCCAGCAGCTTCCCGGACAGGGAGAACACTGAAGCTTTCTTT. The chain employs TRBV7-9 and TRBJ1-1, with TRBD1 identical over 8 bases. Trimming removed 3 bases from V and 1 base from J; junction bases left unmatched: 4. Per the germline V gene, CDR1 is SEHNR and CDR2 is FQNEAQ (reference sequence). CDR3 length equals 15 residues.

To note about this clone: One junction end disagrees with the germline gene, perhaps due to a read error. The genes are TRBV7-2 and TRBJ2-3; 12 nucleotides match TRBD2. The CDR3 loop spans 15 amino acids. CDR1 is SGHTA, CDR2 FQGNSA, per germline. CDR3 protein: CASSLAGGAGDTQYF. The CDR3 DNA sequence: TGTGCCAGCAGCCTAGCGGGAGGGGCTGGAGATACGCAGTATTTT.

The chain carries TRBV7-6 and TRBJ1-5; 8 nucleotides line up with TRBD1. V lost 4 bases, J lost 7 bases, and 6 bases stayed unmatched. Germline lookup yields CDR1 SGHVS and CDR2 FNYEAQ. There are 14 residues in the CDR3. CDR3 sequence (DNA): TGTGCCAGCAGCTCTGGGACAGGCCCCCAGCCCCAGCATTTT. It yields the protein CASSSGTGPQPQHF.

This clone was detected once. This sequence joins TRBV24-1 and TRBJ2-3, with TRBD2 identical over 11 bases. Germline CDR1 is KGHDR and CDR2 is SFDVKD. Germline trimming cut 9 bases from V and 4 bases from J; bases unmatched to any gene: 11. The CDR3 covers 16 residues. The chain's CDR3 is CATQDSGRVLADTQYF. The DNA for the CDR3 is TGTGCCACCCAGGATAGCGGGAGGGTTCTCGCAGATACGCAGTATTTT.

V and J are TRBV7-2 and TRBJ2-7; D call uncertain. This CDR3 is 14 amino acids long. Germline assignment: CDR1 SGHTA and CDR2 FQGNSA. Trimming removed 0 bases from V and 7 bases from J, with 13 bases in between. The CDR3 is CASSLALGNYEQYF. The CDR3 bases are TGTGCCAGCAGCTTAGCGCTGGGCAATTATGAGCAGTACTTC.

The chain joins TRBV9 to TRBJ1-5; a possible D gene is TRBD1 (6 bases). The CDR3 sequence is 15 residues long. V dropped 0 bases and J dropped 4 bases, with 11 bases sitting between them. Per germline, CDR1 SGDLS and CDR2 YYNGEE. In DNA, the CDR3 is TGTGCCAGCAGCGTAGAACCAGGACAGAATCAGCCCCAGCATTTT. Its protein is CASSVEPGQNQPQHF.